Below are 24 T cell receptor beta chains sequenced from a single sample in a study of blood T cell repertoires in COVID-19. Profiling relied on immunoSEQ multiplex PCR, and the TCRdb table lists in-frame clones only, not all of them. The sample shows around 310,000 clones, approximately 90% of them seen only once. The sample consisted of PBMCs or T cells enriched from blood (not recorded which). The source of these receptors is a woman aged 40 to 50 who had recovered from COVID-19.

The J gene is TRBJ2-5, the V gene TRBV5-1; D call uncertain. The CDR3 runs 14 residues. The germline gives CDR1 SGHRS, CDR2 YFSETQ. Trimming left V 0 bases short and J 8 bases short, with 14 bases between. CDR3 coding DNA: TGCGCCAGCAGCTTGGAACTCGCTATTGATACCCAGTACTTC. Protein: CASSLELAIDTQYF.

The V call is TRBV24-1, the J call TRBJ2-1, with a weak D call TRBD1 (7 bases). The germline V gene has CDR1 KGHDR and CDR2 SFDVKD. This CDR3 has 16 residues. Between the trimmed V and J ends, which lost 1 base and 6 bases, there was a span of 15 bases. The CDR3 DNA reads as TGTGCCACCAGTGATTTTGAGCAGGGGGGAGTCAATGAGCAGTTCTTC. Protein: CATSDFEQGGVNEQFF.

This chain uses TRBV2 with TRBJ2-3, with TRBD2 matching over 9 bases. The germline gives CDR1 SNHLY, CDR2 FYNNEI. The CDR3 loop spans 14 amino acids. J lost 2 bases, V lost 7 bases, and 4 bases had no gene match. This CDR3 is CASMREGLTDTQYF. The CDR3 DNA sequence: TGTGCCAGCATGCGGGAGGGCCTCACAGATACGCAGTATTTT.

V and J are TRBV5-1 and TRBJ2-3; possible D gene TRBD1, 5 bases. CDR3 length: 16 amino acids. Looked up from germline, CDR1 is SGHRS and CDR2 is YFSETQ. Trimming took off 2 bases at V and 2 bases at J, with 15 bases between the two ends. This CDR3 reads CASSFRVSSNTDTQYF. CDR3 DNA: TGCGCCAGCAGCTTCAGGGTCTCCTCGAACACAGATACGCAGTATTTT.

This clone was observed a few times. The chain has TRBV29-1 and TRBJ1-1; D unclear. Germline assignment: CDR1 SQVTM and CDR2 ANQGSEA. V was clipped by 4 bases and J by 2 bases, with 14 bases between them. The CDR3 has 14 amino acids. The CDR3 here is CSVAPTGENTEAFF. In DNA form, the CDR3 reads TGCAGCGTTGCTCCCACCGGGGAAAACACTGAAGCTTTCTTT.

This chain links TRBV3-1 (or the pseudogene TRBV3-2) with TRBJ2-7, with D tentatively TRBD1 (7 bases). The germline gives CDR1 LGHDT, CDR2 YNNKEL (reference sequence). V lost 5 bases to trimming and J lost 0 bases, with 20 bases between them. The CDR3 loop spans 17 amino acids. The CDR3 DNA follows: TGTGCCAGCAGCTCGGGGGTTCACAGGGGTTCCTCCTACGAGCAGTACTTC. As protein: CASSSGVHRGSSYEQYF.

The rearrangement joins TRBV24-1 to TRBJ2-5; the D is unclear. The CDR3 has 13 amino acids. CDR1 KGHDR and CDR2 SFDVKD come from the germline V gene. V shed 4 bases and J shed 7 bases, with 12 bases lying between them. The CDR3 sequence is CATSESSLATQYF. CDR3 nucleotides: TGTGCCACCAGTGAGTCAAGTCTGGCGACCCAGTACTTC.

V is TRBV19 and J is TRBJ1-1; 8 nucleotides align to TRBD1. V gave up 7 bases and J gave up 6 bases; unmatched junction bases: 10. This CDR3 spans 14 amino acids. The germline V gene has CDR1 LNHDA and CDR2 SQIVND (reference sequence). The CDR3, as DNA: TGTGCCAGTACCCCAGACGGACAGGGCCCTGAAGCTTTCTTT. Protein sequence: CASTPDGQGPEAFF. Full variable domain (outside the CDR3, taken from reference TRBV19 and TRBJ1-1): DGGITQSPKYLFRKEGQNVTLSCEQNLNHDAMYWYRQDPGQGLRLIYYSQIVNDFQKGDIAEGYSVSREKKESFPLTVTSAQKNPTAFYLCASTPDGQGPEAFFGQGTRLTVV.

The J gene is TRBJ1-2, the V gene TRBV7-2; D perhaps matches TRBD1 (6 bases). The V end was cut by 6 bases, the J end by 0 bases, with 14 bases between. Per the germline V gene, CDR1 is SGHTA and CDR2 is FQGNSA. The CDR3 is made up of 15 amino acids. The CDR3 loop reads CASRLDSGANYGYTF. As DNA, the CDR3 is TGTGCCAGCAGGTTGGACAGCGGAGCTAACTATGGCTACACCTTC.

This rearrangement joins TRBV4-3 to TRBJ1-2; 9 bases agree with TRBD1. V lost 0 bases and J lost 4; bases outside the gene matches: 3. This CDR3 comprises 15 residues. Germline-derived CDR1 and CDR2 are LGHNA and YSLEER. The CDR3 bases are TGCGCCAGCAGCCAAGAAACAGGGGGCAGCTATGGCTACACCTTC. Amino acid sequence: CASSQETGGSYGYTF.

This clone was seen just once. The V and J genes are TRBV19 and TRBJ1-4; 8 bases map to TRBD1. The junction had 5 bases not matched to a gene; V was cut back by 4 bases and J by 7 bases. The germline gives CDR1 LNHDA, CDR2 SQIVND (reference sequence). CDR3 size: 14 residues. The CDR3 reads CASSSGQGAEKLFF. The CDR3 DNA is TGTGCCAGTAGTAGCGGCCAGGGGGCTGAAAAACTGTTTTTT.

This clone occurred a few times. This rearrangement joins TRBV7-3 to TRBJ1-1; no firm D call. CDR1 is SGHTA and CDR2 is FQGTGA in the germline V gene. This CDR3 is 13 amino acids long. V was pared by 5 bases and J by 2 bases, with 9 bases between. CDR3 coding DNA: TGTGCCAGCAGCAGATCAGGTAACACTGAAGCTTTCTTT. This sequence encodes CASSRSGNTEAFF.

The genes are TRBV4-1 and TRBJ1-5; D remains ambiguous. Looked up from germline, CDR1 is MGHRA and CDR2 is YSYEKL. The CDR3 runs to 14 residues. The germline V and J ends were trimmed by 0 bases and 7 bases, with 10 bases remaining between them. In DNA form, the CDR3 reads TGCGCCAGCAGCCAAGAGGAGGCGTTGCAGCCCCAGCATTTT. This gives the protein CASSQEEALQPQHF.

V and J are TRBV24-1 and TRBJ1-2; 7 bases map to TRBD1. J gave up 4 bases and V 5 bases, and 3 bases lay outside the gene matches. Germline CDR1 reads KGHDR; CDR2 reads SFDVKD. This CDR3 spans 13 amino acids. CDR3 in DNA: TGTGCCACCAGTGCCCGGGACAGCTATGGCTACACCTTC. Amino acids: CATSARDSYGYTF.

The chain carries TRBV15 and TRBJ2-3, with 10 bases fitting TRBD2. V shed 0 bases and J 0 bases; nucleotides not matched to a gene: 12. Germline loops: CDR1 LNHNV, CDR2 YYDKDF (reference sequence). This CDR3 has 20 residues. CDR3 DNA sequence: TGTGCCACCAGCAGAGATTCCCCTCGGACTAGCGGAGCAAGCACAGATACGCAGTATTTT. Its protein product is CATSRDSPRTSGASTDTQYF.

The chain has TRBV27 and TRBJ2-1, with 9 positions matching TRBD2. The CDR3 is made up of 17 amino acids. V was pared by 5 bases and J by 6 bases, with 14 bases of the junction left unmatched. CDR1 is MNHEY and CDR2 is SMNVEV in the germline V gene (reference sequence). Here the CDR3 DNA reads TGTGCCAGCAGTGTGATAGCGGGGGAGGCTTTAGGCAATGAGCAGTTCTTC. Protein: CASSVIAGEALGNEQFF.

The rearrangement links TRBV7-2 to TRBJ2-3, with 11 bases identical to TRBD2. Germline CDR1 is SGHTA and CDR2 is FQGNSA. V shed 8 bases and J 5 bases; nucleotides not matched to a gene: 6. This CDR3 has 14 residues. CDR3 region: CASGSGGAKDTQYF. The DNA for the CDR3 is TGTGCCAGCGGTAGCGGGGGGGCGAAAGATACGCAGTATTTT.

The CDR3 nucleotides are TGCAGCGTTGAGCCCGGACAGGGGATGAACACTGAAGCTTTCTTT. It is translated as CSVEPGQGMNTEAFF. The rearrangement joins TRBV29-1 to TRBJ1-1, with TRBD1 matching over 9 bases. V was pared by 3 bases and J by 0 bases, with 5 bases of the junction left unmatched. CDR1 and CDR2 (germline): SQVTM, ANQGSEA. This CDR3 has 15 residues.

This chain links TRBV15 with TRBJ2-3; 9 bases map to TRBD2. Germline CDR1 reads LNHNV; CDR2 reads YYDKDF (reference sequence). V was clipped by 1 base and J by 1 base; unmatched bases: 3. This CDR3 comprises 16 residues. CDR3 sequence: CATSRGSGGRTDTQYF. In DNA, the CDR3 is TGTGCCACCAGCAGAGGGAGCGGGGGGCGCACAGATACGCAGTATTTT. The complete variable domain, with remaining parts taken from reference TRBV15 and TRBJ2-3, reads DAMVIQNPRYQVTQFGKPVTLSCSQTLNHNVMYWYQQKSSQAPKLLFHYYDKDFNNEADTPDNFQSRRPNTSFCFLDIRSPGLGDTAMYLCATSRGSGGRTDTQYFGPGTRLTVL.

V usage is TRBV7-2 and J usage is TRBJ2-7; possibly TRBD2 for D (7 bases). Germline values: CDR1 SGHTA, CDR2 FQGNSA. This CDR3 is 15 amino acids long. The V gene lost 5 bases and the J gene lost 6 bases, with 20 bases spanning the gap. CDR3 nucleotides: TGTGCCAGCAGCCCCTTCCCCGAGGGGGGGCCCGAGCAGTACTTC. This encodes CASSPFPEGGPEQYF. Combining the CDR3 with reference TRBV7-2 and TRBJ2-7 gives the whole variable domain GAGVSQSPSNKVTEKGKDVELRCDPISGHTALYWYRQSLGQGLEFLIYFQGNSAPDKSGLPSDRFSAERTGGSVSTLTIQRTQQEDSAVYLCASSPFPEGGPEQYFGPGTRLTVT.

This clone was seen just once. The gene calls are TRBV4-3 and TRBJ2-7; the D is unclear. Germline V CDR1 and CDR2: LGHNA, YSLEER. The CDR3 has 15 amino acids. Trimming left V 0 bases short and J 2 bases short, with 11 bases between. The CDR3 nucleotides are TGCGCCAGCAGCCAAGATCTAGAGAACGCCTACGAGCAGTACTTC. This codes for CASSQDLENAYEQYF.

The chain uses TRBV10-2 and TRBJ2-3, with a tentative D call TRBD1 (6 bases). Germline lookup yields CDR1 WSHSY and CDR2 SAAADI. This CDR3 is built from 14 residues. Trimming left V 3 bases short and J 0 bases short, with 7 bases between. Here the CDR3 DNA reads TGCGCCAGCAGTGAAGGGGGTAGCACAGATACGCAGTATTTT. It yields the protein CASSEGGSTDTQYF.

CDR3 region: CASSRGLADRAGNEQFF. In DNA form, the CDR3 reads TGTGCCAGCAGCCGAGGGTTAGCTGACAGGGCGGGGAATGAGCAGTTCTTC. This chain links TRBV3-1 (or the pseudogene TRBV3-2) with TRBJ2-1, with TRBD1 as a possible D gene (7 bases). Per germline, CDR1 LGHDT and CDR2 YNNKEL (reference sequence). Trimming pared 4 bases from V and 7 bases from J, leaving 23 bases between. There are 17 residues in the CDR3.

The chain combines TRBV7-8 with TRBJ1-4; D remains unclear. The CDR3 totals 16 residues. Trimming left V 7 bases short and J 4 bases short, with 19 bases between. Germline V CDR1 and CDR2: SGHVS, FQNEAQ. CDR3 bases: TGTGCCAGCACTCTCGGGGAGTCTCGAATTAATGAAAAACTGTTTTTT. Protein: CASTLGESRINEKLFF.